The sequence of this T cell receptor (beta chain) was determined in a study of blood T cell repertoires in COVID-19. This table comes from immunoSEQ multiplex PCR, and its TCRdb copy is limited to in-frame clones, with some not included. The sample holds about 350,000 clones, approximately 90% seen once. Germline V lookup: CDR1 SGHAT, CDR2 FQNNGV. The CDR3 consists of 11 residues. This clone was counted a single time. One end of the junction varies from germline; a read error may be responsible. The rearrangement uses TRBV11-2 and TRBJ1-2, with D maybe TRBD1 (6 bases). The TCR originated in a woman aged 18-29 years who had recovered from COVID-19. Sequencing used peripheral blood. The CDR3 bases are TGTGCCAGCAGCTTATTGGACAGCATCCTCTTC. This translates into CASSLLDSILF.